This T cell receptor (beta chain) originates from a study of cytomegalovirus exposure and HLA in healthy donors. Researchers ran the PCR with 60 Vbeta and 13 Jbeta primers. Some clones are missing from TCRdb's copy, which holds only in-frame ones; the method was immunoSEQ multiplex PCR. The sample holds under 250,000 clones, around four fifths seen once. The V and J ends lost 0 bases and 5 bases respectively, with 14 bases between them. Germline V gene sequence: CDR1 SGHRS, CDR2 YFSETQ. The CDR3 has 15 amino acids. The chain uses TRBV5-1 and TRBJ1-1; D not resolved. The sequence was collected from a woman aged 50 to 60 in good health and CMV-seropositive. The material sequenced was PBMCs. The CDR3 nucleotides are TGCGCCAGCAGCTTGGAGGAGGAGGCGGGGACTGAAGCTTTCTTT. Translation gives CASSLEEEAGTEAFF.